These 12 T cell receptor beta chains were all obtained from the same sample, sequenced in a study of CD8+ T cells in alopecia areata. Treatment defined: oral pan-JAK inhibitor, 5-10 mg twice daily. Investigators isolated RNA and reverse transcribed it into cDNA to act as the sequencing template. Method: immunoSEQ multiplex PCR; TCRdb's copy keeps in-frame clones and lacks some. The sample shows around 100,000 clones, just over 70% of them seen only once. The material was CD8+ T cells sorted from blood, obtained at approximately week 44, from a patient treated with tofacitinib. These receptors came from a human donor with alopecia areata.

The genes are TRBV4-3 and TRBJ2-7, with TRBD1 matching over 9 bases. The CDR3 consists of 17 residues. Trimming cost V 3 bases and J 2 bases; bases outside gene matches: 11. CDR1 and CDR2 (germline): LGHNA, YSLEER. This chain's CDR3 is CASSQGLQGALTYEQYF. In nucleotides, the CDR3 is TGCGCCAGCAGCCAGGGTCTACAGGGGGCCTTAACCTACGAGCAGTACTTC.

This sequence joins TRBV5-1 and TRBJ1-1; a weak D match, TRBD1 (5 bases). CDR1 and CDR2 from the germline V gene are SGHRS and YFSETQ. The CDR3 extends over 14 amino acids. Deletions cut 2 bases from V and 1 base from J, with 9 bases between. As DNA, the CDR3 is TGCGCCAGCAGCTTCAACAGGCCGAACACTGAAGCTTTCTTT. Encoded protein: CASSFNRPNTEAFF.

The chain carries TRBV15 and TRBJ1-6; D call uncertain. The germline gives CDR1 LNHNV, CDR2 YYDKDF (reference sequence). The V end was cut by 1 base, the J end by 8 bases, with 9 bases between. The CDR3 is 14 amino acids. The CDR3: CATSRGIDYSPLHF. The DNA for the CDR3 is TGTGCCACCAGCAGAGGGATCGACTATTCACCCCTCCACTTT.

The chain uses TRBV2 and TRBJ1-4, with D hard to call. Germline V lookup: CDR1 SNHLY, CDR2 FYNNEI. V was pared by 5 bases and J by 4 bases, with 11 bases between. The CDR3 is 14 residues long. Here the CDR3 reads CASSQYGVNEKLFF. The CDR3 region has the DNA TGTGCCAGCAGTCAATATGGGGTTAATGAAAAACTGTTTTTT. The full variable domain, rest sourced from reference TRBV2 and TRBJ1-4, is EPEVTQTPSHQVTQMGQEVILRCVPISNHLYFYWYRQILGQKVEFLVSFYNNEISEKSEIFDDQFSVERPDGSNFTLKIRSTKLEDSAMYFCASSQYGVNEKLFFGSGTQLSVL.

This clone was counted only a few times. The chain carries TRBV7-2 and TRBJ1-1, with D possibly matching TRBD1 (5 bases). V was cut by 4 bases and J by 0 bases, with 12 bases left in between. Germline V lookup: CDR1 SGHTA, CDR2 FQGNSA. This CDR3 comprises 15 residues. CDR3 region: CASSSRVGMNTEAFF. For the CDR3, the DNA is TGTGCCAGCAGCTCCAGGGTAGGGATGAACACTGAAGCTTTCTTT.

This clone came up a few times. The J gene is TRBJ1-1, the V gene TRBV5-1, with D uncertain. Between the trimmed V and J ends, which lost 0 bases and 0 bases, there was a span of 9 bases. The CDR3 contains 15 residues. CDR1 is SGHRS and CDR2 is YFSETQ in the germline V gene. The CDR3 DNA reads TGCGCCAGCAGCTTGGTTGCAGGAATGAACACTGAAGCTTTCTTT. It specifies CASSLVAGMNTEAFF.

The chain links TRBV19 to TRBJ1-1; D gene unclear. V dropped 3 bases and J dropped 1 base, with 6 bases sitting between them. Looked up from germline, CDR1 is LNHDA and CDR2 is SQIVND (reference sequence). The CDR3 loop spans 13 amino acids. The CDR3 reads CASSIGPNTEAFF. In DNA, the CDR3 is TGTGCCAGTAGTATTGGCCCGAACACTGAAGCTTTCTTT.

V is TRBV29-1 and J is TRBJ2-5, with 8 bases identical to TRBD1. The end of the DNA aligns better with TRBJ2-7, so the J call may be wrong. The CDR3 spans 14 residues. Looked up from germline, CDR1 is SQVTM and CDR2 is ANQGSEA. DNA for the CDR3: TGCAGCGTTGAGGGGACAGGTTCTACCTACGAGCAGTACTTC. It codes for CSVEGTGSTYEQYF.

This clone occurred once. This rearrangement joins TRBV10-3 to TRBJ2-1; weak D call: TRBD2 (6 bases). Germline-derived CDR1 and CDR2 are ENHRY and SYGVKD. Trimming took off 8 bases at V and 7 bases at J, with 6 bases between the two ends. This CDR3 contains 10 residues. In DNA, the CDR3 is TGTGCCATCGGGGGGAATGAGCAGTTCTTC. It encodes CAIGGNEQFF.

The chain couples TRBV2 to TRBJ1-5; a possible D gene is TRBD1 (6 bases). Germline V CDR1 and CDR2: SNHLY, FYNNEI. V was trimmed by 8 bases and J by 3 bases, leaving 20 bases between them. This CDR3 region has 16 residues. CDR3 in amino acids: CASQRTLRDINQPQHF. CDR3 nucleotide sequence: TGTGCCAGCCAAAGGACACTCCGGGACATCAATCAGCCCCAGCATTTT.

This clone was seen a handful of times. The chain is built from TRBV29-1 and TRBJ2-5; no clear D. The germline V gene encodes CDR1 SQVTM and CDR2 ANQGSEA. With 3 bases removed from V and 5 bases from J, the gap between germline ends came to 7 bases. The CDR3 runs to 11 residues. The CDR3 DNA follows: TGCAGCGTTGAGTTCTTGGAGACCCAGTACTTC. Translating it yields CSVEFLETQYF.

The V call is TRBV7-2, the J call TRBJ2-1, with D perhaps matching TRBD2 (5 bases). The germline gives CDR1 SGHTA, CDR2 FQGNSA. V was pared by 5 bases and J by 7 bases, with 18 bases between. The CDR3 totals 15 residues. This chain's CDR3 is CASSVMTGRTNEQFF. Here the CDR3 DNA reads TGTGCCAGCAGCGTCATGACGGGGAGAACGAATGAGCAGTTCTTC.